The rows below give T cell receptor beta chains drawn from one sample of a study of blood T cell repertoires in COVID-19. Libraries were prepared by immunoSEQ multiplex PCR; TCRdb keeps only in-frame clonotypes and omits some of them. Altogether about 250,000 clones are present, roughly four fifths being singletons, with the ten largest covering 4.7%. The sample consisted of peripheral blood. The source of these receptors is a woman aged 70-85 years with acute or convalescent COVID-19. CDR3s include the opening cysteine and the closing phenylalanine or tryptophan.

j_gene | v_gene | CDR3aa
TRBJ2-7 | TRBV19 | CASSSLAGGTYEQYF
TRBJ2-1 | TRBV29-1 | CSAREGGEQFF
TRBJ2-3 | TRBV12-3/TRBV12-4 | CASSLGQYTQYF
TRBJ1-4 | TRBV18 | CASSSTGGAQEKLFF
TRBJ2-3 | TRBV3-1/TRBV3-2 | CASSPQGSETDTQYF
TRBJ2-5 | TRBV20-1 | CSARDLETQYF
TRBJ1-5 | TRBV5-5 | CASSLSTGALSNQPQHF
TRBJ1-4 | TRBV7-9 | CASSGGEKLFF
TRBJ2-1 | TRBV27 | CASSSGWRGGSVYNEQFF
TRBJ2-3 | TRBV6-4 | CASSSGTSVGTQYF
TRBJ2-5 | TRBV3-1/TRBV3-2 | CASSPDAGVGTQYF
TRBJ1-1 | TRBV6-6 | CATDEGLGVVTEAFF
TRBJ1-2 | TRBV9 | CASSVAPLANYGYTF
TRBJ2-3 | TRBV11-2 | CASSSTGSGTQYF
TRBJ1-1 | TRBV27 | CASRPDLGQLNTEAFF
TRBJ1-2 | TRBV18 | CASSPPHPPLKLNYGYTF
TRBJ1-5 | TRBV12-5 | CASGTAPPGQLYSRNQPQHF
TRBJ1-1 | TRBV6-2/TRBV6-3 | CASSHPDRGADTEAFF
TRBJ2-1 | TRBV14 | CASSQDLGAGVDNEQFF
TRBJ1-1 | TRBV6-2/TRBV6-3 | CASSYGQGNTEAFF
TRBJ1-2 | TRBV28 | CASSSSLTVHSGGYTF
TRBJ1-6 | TRBV21-1 | CAGPGQGIRSPLHF
TRBJ1-5 | TRBV6-5 | CASSNRLGGNQPQHF
TRBJ2-7 | TRBV6-5 | CATSARDRGTYEQYF
TRBJ2-1 | TRBV7-9 | CASSLGLGQGRNEQFF
TRBJ1-2 | TRBV6-5 | CASRADRVYGYTF
TRBJ1-1 | TRBV27 | CAIRRGLNTEAFF
TRBJ1-3 | TRBV5-1 | CASSLRTGGIGNTIYF
TRBJ1-2 | TRBV5-4 | CASTRTGGGDYGYTF
TRBJ1-1 | TRBV18 | CASSPMTGTGEAFF
TRBJ2-1 | TRBV7-8 | CASGRGGVYNEQFF
TRBJ1-1 | TRBV20-1 | CSASNPGWNTEAFF
TRBJ2-3 | TRBV5-4 | CASRSGTAVFLSTDTQYF